This T cell receptor beta chain appears in the sequencing data of a study of blood T cells in healthy people across ages. Points from the study as a whole: Estimated diversity across one million T cells was deemed an underestimate.

Trimming pared 2 bases from V and 4 bases from J, leaving 14 bases between. The CDR3 length is 15 residues. From germline, CDR1 is SGHTA and CDR2 FQGTGA. A second PCR of about 7 to 12 cycles used a sample-barcoded 5' primer and a J-beta primer mix. Using its own MiXCR run on the 5' RACE reads, TCRdb lists one record per CDR3 protein. The top ten hold under 30% of the sample, which has hundreds of thousands of distinct CDR3 sequences, approximately 60% seen once. As for this clonotype: Its antigen remains unidentified.

Sequenced: blood. The sequence came from a man between 35 and 55 years old in good health. The J gene is TRBJ1-1, the V gene TRBV7-3; D not certain. In DNA, the CDR3 is TGTGCCAGCAGCTTACTGGGCCAAGGCATCACTGAAGCTTTCTTT. It yields the protein CASSLLGQGITEAFF.